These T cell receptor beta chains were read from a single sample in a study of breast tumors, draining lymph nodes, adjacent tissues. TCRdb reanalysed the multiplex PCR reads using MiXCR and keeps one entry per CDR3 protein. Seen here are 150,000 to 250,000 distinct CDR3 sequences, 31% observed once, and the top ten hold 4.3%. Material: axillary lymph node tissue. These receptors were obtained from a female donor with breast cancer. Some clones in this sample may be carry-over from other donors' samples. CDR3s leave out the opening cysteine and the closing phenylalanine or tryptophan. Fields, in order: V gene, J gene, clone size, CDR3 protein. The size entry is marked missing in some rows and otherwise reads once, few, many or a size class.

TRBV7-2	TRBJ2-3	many	ASSYGLAGGGNTQY
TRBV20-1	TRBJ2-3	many	SAREGPWSTDTQY
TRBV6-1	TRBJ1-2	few	ASSSYRGKGYT
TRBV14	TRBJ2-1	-	ASSLSGGAYEQS
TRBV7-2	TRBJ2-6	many	ASSPPSGANVLT
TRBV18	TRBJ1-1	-	ASSGEQGLEAF
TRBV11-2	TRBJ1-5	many	ASSYQGNQPQH
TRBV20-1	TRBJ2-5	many	SALYQNKAATQY
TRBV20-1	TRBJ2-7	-	SATWTSGNSYEQY
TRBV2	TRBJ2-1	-	ASGGLAGGPSYNEQF
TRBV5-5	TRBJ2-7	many	ASSLGQSYYEQY
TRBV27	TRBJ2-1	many	ASSPPGQGMMREQF
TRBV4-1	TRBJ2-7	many	ASSQDSRGRTYEQY
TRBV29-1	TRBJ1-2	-	SEPQGRGYT
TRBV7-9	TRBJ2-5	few	ASSLAGGGTGETQY
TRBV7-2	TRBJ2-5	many	ASSLVDRGWETQY
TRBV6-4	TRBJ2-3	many	ASRSTSTDTQY
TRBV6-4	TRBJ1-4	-	ASSNDRRGNEKLF
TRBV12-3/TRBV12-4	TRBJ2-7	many	ASSPDRAGSYEQY
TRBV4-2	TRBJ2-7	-	ASSRAGASYEQY
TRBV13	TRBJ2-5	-	ASSVGNQETQY
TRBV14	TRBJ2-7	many	ASSFRASYEQY
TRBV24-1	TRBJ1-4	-	ATSEGGTSGDEKLF
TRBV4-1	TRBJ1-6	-	ASSQIRDRGLDSPLH
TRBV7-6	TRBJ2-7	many	ASSLELVSHEQY
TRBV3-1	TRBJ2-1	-	ASSQDHRDREQF
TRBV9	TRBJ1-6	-	ASSVSPGGRVSPLH
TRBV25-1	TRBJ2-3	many	ASSEWATGTDTQY
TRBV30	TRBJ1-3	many	AWSVGGNTIY
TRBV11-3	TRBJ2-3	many	ASSLGVAGDTDTQY
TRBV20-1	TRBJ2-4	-	SARNRVAKTIRY
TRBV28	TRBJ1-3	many	ASRGSGKDFYSGNTIY
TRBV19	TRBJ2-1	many	ASSIPRSGEQF
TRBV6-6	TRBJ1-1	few	ASGRGSNTEAF
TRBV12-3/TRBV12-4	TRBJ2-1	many	ASSSVGLAGVYNEQF
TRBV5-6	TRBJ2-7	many	ASSLVAGEQY
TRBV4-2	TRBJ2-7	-	ASSQDPGLAGDKQY
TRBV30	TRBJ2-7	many	AWSQRSGRYEQY
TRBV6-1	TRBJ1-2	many	ASTRLGVNGYT
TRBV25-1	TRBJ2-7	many	ASSERGLAGGSYEQY
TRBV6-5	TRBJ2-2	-	ASSHTGQGGTGELF
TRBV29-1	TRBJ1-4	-	SASLEGAEKLF
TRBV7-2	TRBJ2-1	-	ASSIGTSGSSYNEQF
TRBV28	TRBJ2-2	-	ASSLGDRAGELF
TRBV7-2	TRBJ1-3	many	ASSFSSGALSGNTIY
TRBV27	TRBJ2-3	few	ASSRPSGITQDTQY
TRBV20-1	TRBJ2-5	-	SARGGEETQY
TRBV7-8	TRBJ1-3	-	ASSRLFLHGSTIH
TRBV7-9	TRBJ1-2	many	ASSLLQGDYGYT
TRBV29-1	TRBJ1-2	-	SVVEPNYGYT
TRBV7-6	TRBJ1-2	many	ASSFPDGYGYT
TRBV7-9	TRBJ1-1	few	ASSPQRREAF
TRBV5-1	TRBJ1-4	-	ASSPGQGENLL
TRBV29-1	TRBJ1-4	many	SVEGLEGSEKLF
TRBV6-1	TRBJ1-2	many	ASREGGNGYT
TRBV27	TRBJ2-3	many	ASGVQGAEDTQY
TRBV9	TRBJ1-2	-	ASSGTAYT
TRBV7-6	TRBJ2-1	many	ASSRSGSLEQF